Presented here are 4 T cell receptor beta chains from one specimen sequenced in a study of T cell responses to AZD1222 COVID-19 vaccine. The method was immunoSEQ multiplex PCR; TCRdb's version includes in-frame clones alone and lacks a portion of them. The data contain 99,000 or so clones, 70% to 90% of them singletons. The sample in question was peripheral blood, obtained on day 0 of AZD1222 vaccination. These receptors originate from an adult in good health.

This clone was observed a few times. J is TRBJ2-7 and V is TRBV29-1, with 7 bases identical to TRBD2. Looked up from germline, CDR1 is SQVTM and CDR2 is ANQGSEA. Trimming cost V 5 bases and J 7 bases; bases outside gene matches: 11. This CDR3 has 13 residues. The CDR3 here is CSVRGSWVREQYF. DNA for the CDR3: TGCAGCGTTCGCGGGAGTTGGGTGCGGGAGCAGTACTTC.

The J gene is TRBJ2-1, the V gene TRBV7-9; 11 bases fit TRBD2. V was pared by 6 bases and J by 6 bases, with 4 bases of the junction left unmatched. CDR1 is SEHNR and CDR2 is FQNEAQ in the germline V gene (reference sequence). The CDR3 has 14 residues. CDR3 sequence reads: CASRQTSGANEQFF. The CDR3 DNA follows: TGTGCCAGCAGACAGACTAGCGGGGCCAATGAGCAGTTCTTC.

The chain has TRBV27 and TRBJ1-4; no reliable D call. Trimming removed 3 bases from V and 3 bases from J, with 14 bases in between. Germline V gene data show CDR1 as MNHEY and CDR2 as SMNVEV (reference sequence). This CDR3 comprises 16 residues. DNA for the CDR3: TGTGCCAGCAGTTTGGGGTTGGGAGGAGCTAATGAAAAACTGTTTTTT. This translates into CASSLGLGGANEKLFF.

V gene TRBV30 combines with J gene TRBJ2-1; 7 positions agree with TRBD2. From germline, CDR1 is GTSNPN and CDR2 SVGIG (reference sequence). The CDR3 has 13 amino acids. V gave up 3 bases and J gave up 12 bases; unmatched junction bases: 11. In nucleotides, the CDR3 is TGTGCCTGGAGCCCAGGACTAGAGGGTCGGCAGTTCTTC. It is translated as CAWSPGLEGRQFF.